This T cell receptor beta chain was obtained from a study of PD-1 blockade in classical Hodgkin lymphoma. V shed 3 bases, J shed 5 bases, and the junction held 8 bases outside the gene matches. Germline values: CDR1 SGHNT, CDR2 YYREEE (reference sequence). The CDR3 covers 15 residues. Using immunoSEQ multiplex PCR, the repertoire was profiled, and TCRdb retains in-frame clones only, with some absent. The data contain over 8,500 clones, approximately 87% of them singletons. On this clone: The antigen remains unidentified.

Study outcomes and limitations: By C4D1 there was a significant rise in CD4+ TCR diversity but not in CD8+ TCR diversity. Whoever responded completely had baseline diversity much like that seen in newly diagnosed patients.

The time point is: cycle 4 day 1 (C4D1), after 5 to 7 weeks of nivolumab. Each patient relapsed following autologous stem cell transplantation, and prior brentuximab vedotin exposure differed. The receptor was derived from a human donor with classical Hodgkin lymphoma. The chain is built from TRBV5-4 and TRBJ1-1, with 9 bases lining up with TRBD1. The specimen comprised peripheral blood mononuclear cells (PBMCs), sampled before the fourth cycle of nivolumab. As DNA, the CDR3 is TGTGCCAGCAGCTCCCGGGACAGGGTGGTTACTGAAGCTTTCTTT. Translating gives CASSSRDRVVTEAFF.